A single sample gave rise to the 20 T cell receptor beta chains below, sequenced in a study of OX40 agonist ivuxolimab in advanced cancers. Preparation of the library involved the immunoSEQ multiplex PCR assay. Held by TCRdb, this immuneACCESS table contains in-frame sequences only and omits some clones. Under half of the omission traces to an unresolved V gene where checked; the cause of the rest is unknown. The sample table lists more than 55,000 clones, 70% to 90% of them with a count of one. The top ten constitute more than 5% of the sample. The material sequenced was CD4+ or CD8+ T cells sorted from blood, taken in a trial of the OX40 agonist ivuxolimab. The receptors derive from an adult with an advanced solid tumor such as melanoma, head and neck, liver or kidney cancer.

The chain combines TRBV10-3 with TRBJ2-1; 11 bases are a match to TRBD2. V lost 6 bases and J lost 6; bases outside the gene matches: 7. This CDR3 contains 15 residues. Germline values: CDR1 ENHRY, CDR2 SYGVKD. CDR3 region: CAIRDSGGAGNEQFF. CDR3 coding DNA: TGTGCCATCAGGGATAGCGGGGGGGCCGGCAATGAGCAGTTCTTC.

The rearrangement uses TRBV11-2 and TRBJ2-3; D perhaps matches TRBD2 (5 bases). Trimming left V 5 bases short and J 2 bases short, with 11 bases between. CDR1 is SGHAT, CDR2 FQNNGV, per germline. CDR3 length: 14 residues. This CDR3 is CASSPQAATDTQYF. The DNA for the CDR3 is TGTGCCAGCAGCCCCCAAGCGGCCACAGATACGCAGTATTTT. Full variable domain (remainder filled in from reference TRBV11-2 and TRBJ2-3): EAGVAQSPRYKIIEKRQSVAFWCNPISGHATLYWYQQILGQGPKLLIQFQNNGVVDDSQLPKDRFSAERLKGVDSTLKIQPAKLEDSAVYLCASSPQAATDTQYFGPGTRLTVL.

The chain carries TRBV6-5 and TRBJ2-1; 8 nucleotides align to TRBD1. The V gene end was trimmed by 6 bases and the J gene end by 6 bases; junction bases not matched to a gene: 7. The V gene's germline CDR1 is MNHEY and CDR2 SVGAGI. The CDR3 consists of 14 residues. The CDR3 DNA reads TGTGCCAGCAGCAACAGGGGGGCCTTCAATGAGCAGTTCTTC. Translation: CASSNRGAFNEQFF.

The chain carries TRBV28 and TRBJ2-5, with TRBD1 identical over 7 bases. V was clipped by 8 bases and J by 7 bases; unmatched bases: 13. The CDR3 spans 14 residues. Germline V gene lookup returns CDR1 MDHEN and CDR2 SYDVKM. Here the CDR3 reads CASLRQGERATQYF. The CDR3 DNA sequence: TGTGCCAGCTTACGGCAGGGGGAACGGGCGACCCAGTACTTC.

This clone is a singleton in its sample. The V gene is TRBV19, the J gene TRBJ2-1; tentatively, D is TRBD2 (5 bases). The germline V gene encodes CDR1 LNHDA and CDR2 SQIVND (reference sequence). V lost 5 bases, J lost 0 bases, and 17 bases lay in between. This CDR3 comprises 17 residues. CDR3 DNA: TGTGCCAGTAGTCTCTTCAGTGGACTGAGCTCCTACAATGAGCAGTTCTTC. Its translation is CASSLFSGLSSYNEQFF.

V is TRBV5-1 and J is TRBJ1-1, with D tentatively TRBD1 (6 bases). The CDR3 runs to 16 residues. Between the trimmed V and J ends, which lost 0 bases and 4 bases, there was a span of 16 bases. Germline values: CDR1 SGHRS, CDR2 YFSETQ. In nucleotides, the CDR3 is TGCGCCAGCAGCTTGGAGGGCACGGGGGCGGGCACTGAAGCTTTCTTT. Translated, it gives CASSLEGTGAGTEAFF.

V is TRBV18 and J is TRBJ1-3; no clear D gene. Trimming shortened V by 1 base and J by 0 bases, and 10 bases separated the two germline ends. In germline, CDR1 is KGHSH, CDR2 LQKENI. The CDR3 is 16 residues long. The CDR3 nucleotides are TGTGCCAGCTCACCACTGACTCCCGGCTCTGGAAACACCATATATTTT. Protein product: CASSPLTPGSGNTIYF.

This chain uses TRBV9 with TRBJ1-6; D remains unclear. The length of the CDR3 is 15 residues. In germline, CDR1 is SGDLS, CDR2 YYNGEE. Trimming left V 0 bases short and J 10 bases short, with 14 bases between. The CDR3 region has the DNA TGTGCCAGCAGCGTAGGTGGAGAGGGAAGGTCACCCCTCCACTTT. Translated, it gives CASSVGGEGRSPLHF.

The chain combines TRBV2 with TRBJ1-4; maybe TRBD1 (5 bases). V shed 7 bases and J shed 7 bases, with 16 bases lying between them. The CDR3 sequence is 14 residues long. Germline CDR1 reads SNHLY; CDR2 reads FYNNEI. The CDR3: CASKEGREAEKLFF. CDR3 bases: TGTGCCAGCAAAGAGGGGCGTGAGGCTGAAAAACTGTTTTTT. Supplemented by reference TRBV2 and TRBJ1-4, the full variable domain reads EPEVTQTPSHQVTQMGQEVILRCVPISNHLYFYWYRQILGQKVEFLVSFYNNEISEKSEIFDDQFSVERPDGSNFTLKIRSTKLEDSAMYFCASKEGREAEKLFFGSGTQLSVL.

The V and J genes are TRBV6-5 and TRBJ2-1; either TRBD1 or TRBD2 may fit D (7 bases each). The CDR3 consists of 15 residues. V lost 2 bases to trimming and J lost 5 bases, with 13 bases between them. The germline CDR1 and CDR2 sequences are MNHEY and SVGAGI. CDR3 bases: TGTGCCAGCAGTTACGAGGGGGCGGGGGACAATGAGCAGTTCTTC. Amino acids: CASSYEGAGDNEQFF.

The gene calls are TRBV6-6 and TRBJ2-1; D is undetermined. This CDR3 has 11 amino acids. Germline CDR1 reads MNHNY; CDR2 reads SVGAGI (reference sequence). V was pared by 7 bases and J by 5 bases, with 6 bases between. For the CDR3, the DNA is TGTGCCAGCATTAGGGACAATGAGCAGTTCTTC. Translated, it gives CASIRDNEQFF.

The rearrangement uses TRBV6-1 and TRBJ1-2; the match to TRBD1 covers 7 bases. The CDR3 is 15 residues long. CDR1 and CDR2 (germline): MNHNS, SASEGT. With V trimmed by 4 bases and J by 4 bases, 9 bases remained unmatched. Here the CDR3 reads CASSASGGQLYGYTF. In nucleotides, the CDR3 is TGTGCCAGCAGTGCCTCAGGGGGGCAACTCTATGGCTACACCTTC.

This chain connects TRBV7-9 to TRBJ1-1; D is unclear. CDR1 is SEHNR, CDR2 FQNEAQ, per germline (reference sequence). V lost 3 bases and J 1 base, leaving 6 bases between the germline ends. The CDR3 consists of 13 residues. CDR3 nucleotides: TGTGCCAGCAGCTTTTCGGGGAACACTGAAGCTTTCTTT. Translating it yields CASSFSGNTEAFF.

Here the CDR3 DNA reads TGTGCCAGCTCACCGACGGGACAGTCTACCTACGAGCAGTACTTC. Translated: CASSPTGQSTYEQYF. The genes are TRBV18 and TRBJ2-7, with TRBD1 matching 7 bases. CDR3 length: 15 amino acids. Trimming at V came to 3 bases and at J to 2 bases, leaving 7 bases not matched to a gene. CDR1 is KGHSH, CDR2 LQKENI, per germline.

The chain recombines TRBV6-1 with TRBJ1-5; D ambiguous. Germline V gene data show CDR1 as MNHNS and CDR2 as SASEGT. V gave up 4 bases and J gave up 6 bases, with 10 bases separating them. The CDR3 is 13 amino acids. The CDR3: CASSGPTGQPQHF. In nucleotides, the CDR3 is TGTGCCAGCAGTGGACCCACGGGTCAGCCCCAGCATTTT.

The rearrangement uses TRBV27 and TRBJ1-1, with unresolved D. The CDR3 totals 13 residues. Per germline, CDR1 MNHEY and CDR2 SMNVEV (reference sequence). V was pared by 3 bases and J by 3 bases, with 8 bases between. The CDR3 spells CASSFEKYTEAFF. CDR3 sequence (DNA): TGTGCCAGCAGTTTTGAGAAGTACACTGAAGCTTTCTTT.

There are a few counts of this clone. V is TRBV5-6 and J is TRBJ2-2; D possibly corresponds to TRBD2 (5 bases). The CDR3 is made up of 14 amino acids. The V gene's germline CDR1 is SGHDT and CDR2 YYEEEE. Trimming took off 0 bases at V and 3 bases at J, with 6 bases between the two ends. CDR3 bases: TGTGCCAGCAGCTTGGGGGAGTACACCGGGGAGCTGTTTTTT. The encoded protein is CASSLGEYTGELFF.

V is TRBV27 and J is TRBJ1-5, with D possibly TRBD1 on 6 matching bases. Germline-derived CDR1 and CDR2 are MNHEY and SMNVEV (reference sequence). V was shortened by 4 bases and J by 0 bases, with 16 bases between the two germline ends. The CDR3 runs 17 residues. This CDR3 is CASSSSTGDYSNQPQHF. CDR3 DNA: TGTGCCAGCAGTTCCTCGACAGGCGATTATAGCAATCAGCCCCAGCATTTT.

The gene calls are TRBV23-1 and TRBJ2-3, with TRBD1 matching over 7 bases. TRBV23-1 is an ORF, with its function uncertain. The CDR3 runs 16 residues. Germline trimming cut 3 bases from V and 0 bases from J; bases unmatched to any gene: 6. CDR3 DNA sequence: TGCGCCAGCAGTCAGTTAGACAGGGTTAGCACAGATACGCAGTATTTT. It codes for CASSQLDRVSTDTQYF.

The rearrangement links TRBV7-9 to TRBJ2-7; no reliable D call. This CDR3 is 11 amino acids long. Germline V lookup: CDR1 SEHNR, CDR2 FQNEAQ (reference sequence). V gave up 6 bases and J gave up 5 bases, with 8 bases separating them. Here the CDR3 DNA reads TGTGCCAGCAGTATTTTCGACGAGCAGTACTTC. Amino acids: CASSIFDEQYF.